These T cell receptor beta chains were read from a single sample in a study of control samples from healthy donors and cancer patients. Measured with immunoSEQ multiplex PCR; TCRdb has only the in-frame clones, and not every one. The repertoire consists of roughly 100,000 clones, with 92% occurring once and the leading ten covering 2% to 3%. The material sequenced was blood. The receptor set was obtained from a woman aged 18-35 years in good health. Both conserved end residues are part of each CDR3. A D gene is named only where the DNA matches it firmly. Clone size is not always given. Where it is, it says once, few, many or a class for expanded clones.

D gene: NA; clone size: NA; V gene: TRBV6-2/TRBV6-3; J gene: TRBJ1-1; CDR3 DNA: TGTGCCAGCAGCCTAGAGAGTCCGGCGTACACTGAAGCTTTCTTT; CDR3 protein: CASSLESPAYTEAFF
D gene: NA; clone size: NA; V gene: TRBV5-4; J gene: TRBJ2-7; CDR3 DNA: TGTGCCAGCAGCCGGCTACCTGGATCGGGTGAGCAGTACTTC; CDR3 protein: CASSRLPGSGEQYF
D gene: NA; clone size: few; V gene: TRBV2; J gene: TRBJ1-2; CDR3 DNA: TGTGCCAGCAGACCGGGAGGTGCAAACTATGGCTACACCTTC; CDR3 protein: CASRPGGANYGYTF
D gene: NA; clone size: NA; V gene: TRBV7-2; J gene: TRBJ1-1; CDR3 DNA: TGTGCCAGCAGCTTATTTTGGTCTGGCAGCACTGAAGCTTTCTTT; CDR3 protein: CASSLFWSGSTEAFF
D gene: TRBD2; clone size: once; V gene: TRBV7-9; J gene: TRBJ2-3; CDR3 DNA: TGTGCCAGCAGCCTATGGACTAGCGGGAGGACAGATACGCAGTATTTT; CDR3 protein: CASSLWTSGRTDTQYF
D gene: NA; clone size: NA; V gene: TRBV13; J gene: TRBJ2-3; CDR3 DNA: TGTGCCAGCAGCCTCAGGGACTCGAAGAATACGCAGTATTTT; CDR3 protein: CASSLRDSKNTQYF
D gene: NA; clone size: NA; V gene: TRBV11-3; J gene: TRBJ2-2; CDR3 DNA: TGTGCCAGCTACGCTTCCCCCCCTGGGGGACGATTCGGGGAGCTGTTTTTT; CDR3 protein: CASYASPPGGRFGELFF
D gene: TRBD1; clone size: NA; V gene: TRBV7-6; J gene: TRBJ1-1; CDR3 DNA: TGTGCCAGCAGCTCATCGACAGGGGCTAACACTGAAGCTTTCTTT; CDR3 protein: CASSSSTGANTEAFF
D gene: NA; clone size: once; V gene: TRBV24-1; J gene: TRBJ2-7; CDR3 DNA: TGTGCCACCAGTGATTCCAGGGCCTACGAGCAGTACTTC; CDR3 protein: CATSDSRAYEQYF
D gene: NA; clone size: NA; V gene: TRBV10-3; J gene: TRBJ1-3; CDR3 DNA: TGTGCCATCAATTGGGGGGACCCTGGAAACACCATATATTTT; CDR3 protein: CAINWGDPGNTIYF
D gene: TRBD1; clone size: NA; V gene: TRBV4-1; J gene: TRBJ2-7; CDR3 DNA: TGCGCCAGCAGCGGACAGGGGATCGACGAGCAGTACTTC; CDR3 protein: CASSGQGIDEQYF
D gene: NA; clone size: NA; V gene: TRBV3-1/TRBV3-2; J gene: TRBJ2-1; CDR3 DNA: TGTGCCAGCAGCCAATTGGCGGGTGCCCCGAGGGGCGAGCAGTTCTTC; CDR3 protein: CASSQLAGAPRGEQFF
D gene: TRBD1; clone size: NA; V gene: TRBV7-9; J gene: TRBJ1-1; CDR3 DNA: TGTGCCAGCAGCTTAGCCTGGGGCAGGGGGAGGCCTTTCTTT; CDR3 protein: CASSLAWGRGRPFF
D gene: TRBD1; clone size: NA; V gene: TRBV9; J gene: TRBJ2-7; CDR3 DNA: TGTGCCAGCAGCGGCGTGGGACAGGCCTTCTACGAGCAGTACTTC; CDR3 protein: CASSGVGQAFYEQYF
D gene: NA; clone size: NA; V gene: TRBV28; J gene: TRBJ2-5; CDR3 DNA: TGTGCCAGCACCTCCCCCCTAGCGCCAAAGACCCAGTACTTC; CDR3 protein: CASTSPLAPKTQYF
D gene: NA; clone size: NA; V gene: TRBV29-1; J gene: TRBJ1-4; CDR3 DNA: TGCAGCGTAGGAGGGAGTGCAACTAATGAAAAACTGTTTTTT; CDR3 protein: CSVGGSATNEKLFF
D gene: NA; clone size: NA; V gene: TRBV11-3; J gene: TRBJ1-1; CDR3 DNA: TGTGCCAGCAGGCGGGGAGGGACGAGCACTGAAGCTTTCTTT; CDR3 protein: CASRRGGTSTEAFF
D gene: NA; clone size: NA; V gene: TRBV27; J gene: TRBJ1-2; CDR3 DNA: TGTGCCAGCAGTAGCTCAGGGTATGGCTACACCTTC; CDR3 protein: CASSSSGYGYTF
D gene: NA; clone size: NA; V gene: TRBV19; J gene: TRBJ1-2; CDR3 DNA: TGTGCCAGTAGTCCTAGCTATGGCTACACCTTC; CDR3 protein: CASSPSYGYTF
D gene: TRBD1; clone size: NA; V gene: TRBV2; J gene: TRBJ2-2; CDR3 DNA: TGTGCCAGCAGTCATAAGGGGGCAGGCACCGGGGAGCTGTTTTTT; CDR3 protein: CASSHKGAGTGELFF
D gene: NA; clone size: NA; V gene: TRBV6-5; J gene: TRBJ1-5; CDR3 DNA: TGTGCCAGCAGTTACCGGACGCCGTATAGCAATCAGCCCCAGCATTTT; CDR3 protein: CASSYRTPYSNQPQHF
D gene: NA; clone size: NA; V gene: TRBV28; J gene: TRBJ2-1; CDR3 DNA: TGTGCCAGCAGGACTGACGGAATTTCCTACAATGAGCAGTTCTTC; CDR3 protein: CASRTDGISYNEQFF
D gene: NA; clone size: NA; V gene: TRBV27; J gene: TRBJ2-2; CDR3 DNA: TGTGCCAGCAGTTTATCCTTAACTAGATACTACAACACCGGGGAGCTGTTTTTT; CDR3 protein: CASSLSLTRYYNTGELFF
D gene: NA; clone size: NA; V gene: TRBV7-7; J gene: TRBJ2-1; CDR3 DNA: TGTGCTAGCAGCCGTAAAACAGGGTTCTTTGGGATCAGCTCCTACAATGAGCAGTTCTTC; CDR3 protein: CASSRKTGFFGISSYNEQFF